The clone carrying this TCR beta chain was observed a handful of times. The repertoire was sequenced with immunoSEQ multiplex PCR; TCRdb's copy has only in-frame clones and lacks some. The data contain more than 90,000 clones, approximately 94% of them singletons. The data belong to a study of technical replicates of blood from a few donors. Germline V gene data show CDR1 as SGHRS and CDR2 as YFSETQ. This CDR3 has 13 amino acids. The V end was cut by 7 bases, the J end by 0 bases, with 10 bases between. This sequence joins TRBV5-1 and TRBJ1-1; the D gene is possibly TRBD1 (6 bases). The source of this sequence is a human donor in good health. The specimen was T cells isolated from PBMCs. The DNA of the CDR3 is TGCGCCAGCTCGGACAGACTGAACACTGAAGCTTTCTTT. This gives the protein CASSDRLNTEAFF.